These 14 T cell receptor beta chains came from one sample sequenced in a study of somatic mutations in cytotoxic T cells in rheumatoid arthritis. Data came from immunoSEQ multiplex PCR; TCRdb stores just in-frame clones and leaves some out. The sample has more than 10,000 clones; roughly four fifths are singletons. The sequenced material came from CD8+ T cells sorted from blood. The receptors come from a woman aged 55-70 years in good health.

The V call is TRBV7-2, the J call TRBJ2-1; 13 bases align to TRBD2. Germline V CDR1 and CDR2: SGHTA, FQGNSA. The CDR3 runs 18 residues. With 4 bases clipped from V and 7 bases from J, the junction kept 13 bases outside the gene matches. CDR3 sequence reads: CASSSRPRTSGGGNEQFF. The CDR3 bases are TGTGCCAGCAGCTCGCGCCCCCGGACTAGCGGGGGAGGTAATGAGCAGTTCTTC.

J is TRBJ1-1 and V is TRBV6-6, with D possibly matching TRBD1 (5 bases). CDR3 length: 13 amino acids. Trimming stripped 6 bases from V and 1 base from J, with 9 bases between. Germline V gene lookup returns CDR1 MNHNY and CDR2 SVGAGI (reference sequence). DNA for the CDR3: TGTGCCAGCAGCTGGGGGGGGAACACTGAAGCTTTCTTT. Amino acid sequence: CASSWGGNTEAFF.

This chain uses TRBV9 with TRBJ1-2; possible D gene TRBD1, 6 bases. The CDR3 loop spans 13 amino acids. Trimming removed 4 bases at V and 8 bases at J, with 15 bases between. Germline loops: CDR1 SGDLS, CDR2 YYNGEE. CDR3 nucleotide sequence: TGTGCCAGCAGCCAAAAGGGGGTAGAGGGCTACACCTTC. Amino acids: CASSQKGVEGYTF.

The J gene is TRBJ1-5, the V gene TRBV6-4; possibly TRBD1 for D (5 bases). This CDR3 is built from 15 residues. Germline-derived CDR1 and CDR2 are MRHNA and SNTAGT. V lost 7 bases and J 8 bases, leaving 21 bases between the germline ends. CDR3 loop: CASTPMGEGRKPQHF. In nucleotides, the CDR3 is TGTGCCAGCACCCCCATGGGGGAGGGTAGGAAGCCCCAGCATTTT.

The chain employs TRBV7-9 and TRBJ1-1; D not resolved. CDR3 size: 15 residues. Germline lookup yields CDR1 SEHNR and CDR2 FQNEAQ (reference sequence). V lost 2 bases, J lost 1 base, and 11 bases lay in between. The CDR3 is CASSLQDIQNTEAFF. CDR3 nucleotide sequence: TGTGCCAGCAGCTTACAAGACATCCAGAACACTGAAGCTTTCTTT. The whole variable domain, remainder taken from reference TRBV7-9 and TRBJ1-1, is DTGVSQNPRHKITKRGQNVTFRCDPISEHNRLYWYRQTLGQGPEFLTYFQNEAQLEKSRLLSDRFSAERPKGSFSTLEIQRTEQGDSAMYLCASSLQDIQNTEAFFGQGTRLTVV.

This clone showed up just once. The chain couples TRBV4-1 to TRBJ2-1; TRBD2 matches at 7 bases. Germline V gene data show CDR1 as MGHRA and CDR2 as YSYEKL. V lost 4 bases and J lost 0; bases outside the gene matches: 3. The CDR3 runs to 15 residues. The CDR3 region is CASSLAGSSYNEQFF. CDR3 in DNA: TGCGCCAGCAGCCTAGCGGGTAGCTCCTACAATGAGCAGTTCTTC.

V gene TRBV6-4 combines with J gene TRBJ1-2; 10 nucleotides match TRBD1. Germline V lookup: CDR1 MRHNA, CDR2 SNTAGT. Germline trimming cut 0 bases from V and 6 bases from J; bases unmatched to any gene: 4. There are 15 residues in the CDR3. This CDR3 is CASSDSSGTGDGYTF. The CDR3 DNA sequence: TGTGCCAGCAGTGACTCGAGCGGGACAGGGGATGGCTACACCTTC.

The CDR3 loop reads CASSLSVARTDTQYF. CDR3 nucleotides: TGTGCCAGCAGCTTATCGGTAGCCCGCACAGATACGCAGTATTTT. The chain employs TRBV7-3 and TRBJ2-3; D not resolved. Deletions cut 2 bases from V and 1 base from J, with 10 bases between. Germline V gives CDR1 SGHTA, CDR2 FQGTGA. The CDR3 runs 15 residues.

The V gene is TRBV11-2, the J gene TRBJ1-1; D gene unclear. Germline CDR1 and CDR2: SGHAT and FQNNGV. The CDR3 sequence is 13 residues long. V lost 1 base and J 4 bases, leaving 7 bases between the germline ends. The chain's CDR3 is CASSLVKSTEAFF. The CDR3 DNA reads TGTGCCAGCAGCTTAGTCAAGAGCACTGAAGCTTTCTTT.

CDR3: CASSVTRGVTDTQYF. In DNA, the CDR3 is TGTGCCAGCAGCGTCACGCGCGGGGTCACAGATACGCAGTATTTT. The chain joins TRBV9 to TRBJ2-3, with a tentative D call TRBD2 (6 bases). Per the germline V gene, CDR1 is SGDLS and CDR2 is YYNGEE. Trimming removed 2 bases at V and 2 bases at J, with 12 bases between. The CDR3 totals 15 residues.

This chain connects TRBV7-2 to TRBJ1-3; 10 nucleotides match TRBD1. The germline gives CDR1 SGHTA, CDR2 FQGNSA. The CDR3 length is 15 residues. V trimming: 3 bases; J trimming: 9 bases; junction bases outside the gene matches: 8. CDR3 sequence reads: CASSFLTGGGSTIYF. Written as DNA, the CDR3 is TGTGCCAGCAGCTTCCTGACAGGGGGCGGGAGCACCATATATTTT. Full variable domain (rest looked up from reference TRBV7-2 and TRBJ1-3): GAGVSQSPSNKVTEKGKDVELRCDPISGHTALYWYRQSLGQGLEFLIYFQGNSAPDKSGLPSDRFSAERTGGSVSTLTIQRTQQEDSAVYLCASSFLTGGGSTIYFGEGSWLTVV.

In this sample, this clone turned up once. The chain links TRBV30 to TRBJ1-3; D perhaps matches TRBD1 (5 bases). With 4 bases removed from V and 5 bases from J, the gap between germline ends came to 6 bases. Per the germline V gene, CDR1 is GTSNPN and CDR2 is SVGIG (reference sequence). The CDR3 sequence is 11 residues long. Written as DNA, the CDR3 is TGTGCCTGGACAGGGAGAAACACCATATATTTT. The encoded protein is CAWTGRNTIYF.

This chain links TRBV2 with TRBJ1-3; 7 bases align to TRBD1. Trimming took 0 bases from V and 0 from J; bases not matched to a gene: 11. This CDR3 region has 19 residues. The germline gives CDR1 SNHLY, CDR2 FYNNEI. The CDR3 region has the DNA TGTGCCAGCAGTGAAGCGGTGGGGACAGTGGGAAACTCTGGAAACACCATATATTTT. This sequence encodes CASSEAVGTVGNSGNTIYF.

Details on this clone: The sample has other DNA sequences that encode this CDR3 too. The chain couples TRBV5-1 to TRBJ1-1; the D is unclear. This CDR3 is built from 15 residues. Germline V lookup: CDR1 SGHRS, CDR2 YFSETQ. The V end lost 0 bases, the J end lost 1 base, and 10 bases lay between the germline ends. In DNA form, the CDR3 reads TGCGCCAGCAGCTTGGGACTGGGAGGGAACACTGAAGCTTTCTTT. Translated, it gives CASSLGLGGNTEAFF.